This entry concerns a single TCR beta chain. The source of the sample is a study of T cell responses to AZD1222 COVID-19 vaccine. Assay: immunoSEQ multiplex PCR; the TCRdb copy retains only in-frame clones and omits some. The repertoire includes 100,000 to 150,000 clones, approximately 91% of them detected once, and 1.5% to 2% sits in the top ten. The CDR3 runs to 13 residues. Germline V lookup: CDR1 SGHDN, CDR2 FVKESK. Trimming removed 4 bases from V and 3 bases from J; junction bases left unmatched: 3. Second-dose intervals of approximately 4 or approximately 12 weeks were pooled. This sequence was found in an adult who received the AZD1222 COVID-19 vaccine. The material was peripheral blood, obtained 28 days after the second AZD1222 dose. The chain employs TRBV14 and TRBJ2-7; 7 bases line up with TRBD2. CDR3 loop: CASSRDYDYEQYV. CDR3 bases: TGTGCCAGCAGCCGGGACTACGACTACGAGCAGTACGTC.